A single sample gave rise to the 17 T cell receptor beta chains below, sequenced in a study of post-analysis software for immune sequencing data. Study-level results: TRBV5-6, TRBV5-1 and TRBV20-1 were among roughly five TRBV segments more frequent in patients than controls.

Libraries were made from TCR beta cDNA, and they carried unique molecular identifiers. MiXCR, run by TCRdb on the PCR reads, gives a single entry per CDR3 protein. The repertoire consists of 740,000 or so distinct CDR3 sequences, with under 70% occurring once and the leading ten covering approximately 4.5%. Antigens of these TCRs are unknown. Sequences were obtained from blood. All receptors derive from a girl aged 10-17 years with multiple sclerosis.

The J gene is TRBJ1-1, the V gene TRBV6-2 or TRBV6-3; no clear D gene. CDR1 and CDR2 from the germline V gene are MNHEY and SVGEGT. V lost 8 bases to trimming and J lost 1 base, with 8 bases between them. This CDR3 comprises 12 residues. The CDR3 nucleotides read TGTGCCAGCGTGTCCGCGAACACTGAAGCTTTCTTT. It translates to CASVSANTEAFF.

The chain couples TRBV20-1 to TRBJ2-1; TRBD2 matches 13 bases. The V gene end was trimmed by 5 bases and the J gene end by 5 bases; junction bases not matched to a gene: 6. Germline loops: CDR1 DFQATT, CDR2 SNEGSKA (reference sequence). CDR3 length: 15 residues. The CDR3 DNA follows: TGCAGTGCTCCTCCCGGGACTAGCGGGAACAATGAGCAGTTCTTC. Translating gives CSAPPGTSGNNEQFF.

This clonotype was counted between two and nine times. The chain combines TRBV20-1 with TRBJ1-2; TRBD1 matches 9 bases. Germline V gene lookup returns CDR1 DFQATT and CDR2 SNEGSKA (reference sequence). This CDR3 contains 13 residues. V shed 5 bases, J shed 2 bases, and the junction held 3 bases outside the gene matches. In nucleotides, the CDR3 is TGCAGTGCTGGAGGGACAGGGAACTATGGCTACACCTTC. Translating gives CSAGGTGNYGYTF.

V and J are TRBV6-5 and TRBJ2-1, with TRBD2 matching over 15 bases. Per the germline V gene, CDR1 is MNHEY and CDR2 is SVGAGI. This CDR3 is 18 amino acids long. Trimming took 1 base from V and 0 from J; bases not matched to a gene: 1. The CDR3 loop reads CASSYWTSGRASYNEQFF. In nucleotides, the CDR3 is TGTGCCAGCAGTTACTGGACTAGCGGGAGGGCCTCCTACAATGAGCAGTTCTTC.

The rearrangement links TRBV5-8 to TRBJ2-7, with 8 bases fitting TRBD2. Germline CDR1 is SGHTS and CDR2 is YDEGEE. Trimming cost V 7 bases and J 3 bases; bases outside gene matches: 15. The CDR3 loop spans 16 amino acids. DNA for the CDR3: TGTGCCAGCTCCCGTGGTAGCGGGAATTTGGACTACGAGCAGTACTTC. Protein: CASSRGSGNLDYEQYF.

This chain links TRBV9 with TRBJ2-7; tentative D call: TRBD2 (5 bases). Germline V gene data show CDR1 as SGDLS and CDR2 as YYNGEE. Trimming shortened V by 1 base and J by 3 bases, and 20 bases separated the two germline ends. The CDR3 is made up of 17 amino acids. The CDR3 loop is CASSVRETPNPNYEQYF. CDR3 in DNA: TGTGCCAGCAGCGTAAGGGAGACTCCCAACCCGAACTACGAGCAGTACTTC.

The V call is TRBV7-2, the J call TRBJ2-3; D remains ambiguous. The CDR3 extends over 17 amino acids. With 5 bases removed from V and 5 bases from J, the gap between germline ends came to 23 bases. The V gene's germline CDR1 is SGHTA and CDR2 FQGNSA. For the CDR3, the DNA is TGTGCCAGCAGCCAGACCCCCTTGAAGGGTCCGGGAGATACGCAGTATTTT. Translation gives CASSQTPLKGPGDTQYF.

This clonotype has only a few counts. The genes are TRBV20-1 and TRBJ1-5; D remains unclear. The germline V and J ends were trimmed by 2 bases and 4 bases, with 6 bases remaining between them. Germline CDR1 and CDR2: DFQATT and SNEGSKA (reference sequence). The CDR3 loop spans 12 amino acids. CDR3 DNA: TGCAGTGCTAGAAAGGAGAATCAGCCCCAGCATTTT. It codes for CSARKENQPQHF.

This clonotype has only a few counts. The CDR3 region has the DNA TGTGCCAGCATGATCAGGTCCCAGGCCCCGCCGGAGGCTTCTAACTATGGCTACACCTTC. Protein product: CASMIRSQAPPEASNYGYTF. The chain has TRBV6-1 and TRBJ1-2; the D is unclear. There are 20 residues in the CDR3. Germline CDR1 MNHNS, CDR2 SASEGT. V lost 7 bases to trimming and J lost 0 bases, with 30 bases between them.

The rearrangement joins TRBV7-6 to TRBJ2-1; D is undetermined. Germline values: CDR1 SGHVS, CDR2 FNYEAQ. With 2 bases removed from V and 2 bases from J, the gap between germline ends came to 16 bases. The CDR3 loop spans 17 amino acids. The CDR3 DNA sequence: TGTGCCAGCAGCTTAATGGTATCCCGTTTAGCCTACAATGAGCAGTTCTTC. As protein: CASSLMVSRLAYNEQFF.

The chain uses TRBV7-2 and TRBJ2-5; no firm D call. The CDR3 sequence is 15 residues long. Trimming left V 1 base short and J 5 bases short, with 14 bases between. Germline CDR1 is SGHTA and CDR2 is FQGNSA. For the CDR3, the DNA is TGTGCCAGCAGCTTAGGGCAGCTAAAAGGGGAGACCCAGTACTTC. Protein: CASSLGQLKGETQYF.

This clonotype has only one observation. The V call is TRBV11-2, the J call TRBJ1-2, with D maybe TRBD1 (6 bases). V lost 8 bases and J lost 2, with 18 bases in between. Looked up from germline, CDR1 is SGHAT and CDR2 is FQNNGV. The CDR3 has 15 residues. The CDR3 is CASSRRGGLNYGYTF. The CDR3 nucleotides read TGTGCCAGCTCCCGACGGGGGGGCTTAAACTATGGCTACACCTTC. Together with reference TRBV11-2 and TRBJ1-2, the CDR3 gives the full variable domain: EAGVAQSPRYKIIEKRQSVAFWCNPISGHATLYWYQQILGQGPKLLIQFQNNGVVDDSQLPKDRFSAERLKGVDSTLKIQPAKLEDSAVYLCASSRRGGLNYGYTFGSGTRLTVV.

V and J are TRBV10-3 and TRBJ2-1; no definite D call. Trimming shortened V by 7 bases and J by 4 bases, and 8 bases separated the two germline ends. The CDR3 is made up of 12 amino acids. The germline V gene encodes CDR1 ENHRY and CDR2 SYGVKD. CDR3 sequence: CAITSGYNEQFF. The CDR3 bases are TGTGCCATCACCTCCGGATACAATGAGCAGTTCTTC.

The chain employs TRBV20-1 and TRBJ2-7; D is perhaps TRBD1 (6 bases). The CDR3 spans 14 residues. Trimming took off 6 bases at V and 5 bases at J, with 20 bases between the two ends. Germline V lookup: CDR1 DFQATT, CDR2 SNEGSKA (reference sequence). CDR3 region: CSAPRRQGLHEQYF. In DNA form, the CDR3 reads TGCAGTGCCCCGCGGCGGCAGGGGCTCCACGAGCAGTACTTC.

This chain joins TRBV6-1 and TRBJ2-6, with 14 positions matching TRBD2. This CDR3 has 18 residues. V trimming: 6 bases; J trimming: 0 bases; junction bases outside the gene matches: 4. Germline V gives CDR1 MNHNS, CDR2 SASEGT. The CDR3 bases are TGTGCCAGCAGCGGACTAGCGGGGGGTTACTCTGGGGCCAACGTCCTGACTTTC. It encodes CASSGLAGGYSGANVLTF.

The CDR3 protein is CASSLDGGRNEQFF. CDR3 in DNA: TGCGCCAGCAGCTTGGATGGAGGCCGGAATGAGCAGTTCTTC. This chain links TRBV5-1 with TRBJ2-1; the D gene is possibly TRBD2 (5 bases). V shed 0 bases and J shed 7 bases, with 11 bases lying between them. The CDR3 length is 14 residues. Germline assignment: CDR1 SGHRS and CDR2 YFSETQ.

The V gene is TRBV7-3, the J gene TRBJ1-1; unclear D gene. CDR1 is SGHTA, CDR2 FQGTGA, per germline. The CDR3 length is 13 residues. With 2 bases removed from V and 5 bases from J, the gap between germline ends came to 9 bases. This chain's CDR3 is CASSLYLSTEAFF. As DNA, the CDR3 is TGTGCCAGCAGCTTATATCTGAGTACTGAAGCTTTCTTT.